The 10 T cell receptor beta chains reported below all come from one sample, sequenced in a study of CD8+CD57+ T cells in acquired aplastic anemia. Genomic DNA provided the template from which TCR beta VDJ and CDR3 profiles were obtained. Via MiXCR, TCRdb re-called the reads, giving one row per CDR3 protein. The sample consists of approximately 190,000 distinct CDR3 sequences, 64% of them appearing once. Sequencing was performed on sorted CD4+, CD8+, or CD8+CD57+ T cells (not recorded which) from PBMCs. Receptor source: a human donor with severe aplastic anemia or a healthy control (not recorded which).

Worth noting for this clonotype: A much bigger clone sits one base away, suggesting this may be a read error. The gene calls are TRBV7-3 and TRBJ1-1; D may be TRBD1 (6 bases). The V and J ends lost 8 bases and 6 bases respectively, with 19 bases between them. In germline, CDR1 is SGHTA, CDR2 FQGTGA. The CDR3 runs 14 residues. The CDR3 bases are TGTGCCAGCCGCCTAGACTCGGGGGGGCCTGAAGCTTTCTTT. Its protein product is CASRLDSGGPEAFF.

The chain combines TRBV5-5 with TRBJ2-5; 9 bases match TRBD2. CDR1 SGHKS and CDR2 YYEKEE come from the germline V gene (reference sequence). The length of the CDR3 is 14 residues. V shed 3 bases, J shed 4 bases, and the junction held 4 bases outside the gene matches. CDR3 region: CASSSPTSGETQYF. In DNA, the CDR3 is TGTGCCAGCAGCTCACCGACTAGCGGAGAGACCCAGTACTTC.

At least ten counts were recorded for this clonotype. The J gene is TRBJ1-2, the V gene TRBV27, with 9 bases aligning to TRBD1. This CDR3 region has 13 residues. Germline V gives CDR1 MNHEY, CDR2 SMNVEV (reference sequence). After removal of 7 bases from V and 7 bases from J, the junction contained 7 bases not matched to a gene. CDR3 amino acids: CASTGTGLRGYTF. The DNA of the CDR3 is TGTGCCAGCACAGGGACAGGGTTACGTGGCTACACCTTC.

DNA of the CDR3: TGCGCCAGCAGCTTGGCAGGGATCGACTATGGCTACACCTTC. It is translated as CASSLAGIDYGYTF. The chain recombines TRBV5-1 with TRBJ1-2; a possible D gene is TRBD1 (5 bases). This CDR3 is 14 amino acids long. Germline CDR1 and CDR2: SGHRS and YFSETQ. The ends were cut back, 0 bases at V and 3 bases at J, with 9 bases in the middle.

The gene calls are TRBV7-3 and TRBJ2-3; no clear D. V lost 6 bases and J 2 bases, leaving 9 bases between the germline ends. The CDR3 spans 13 residues. From germline, CDR1 is SGHTA and CDR2 FQGTGA. The CDR3 nucleotides are TGTGCCAGCAGTTACGACGACACAGATACGCAGTATTTT. Translated, it gives CASSYDDTDTQYF.

This clonotype was observed at least ten times. The chain recombines TRBV20-1 with TRBJ2-2, with D perhaps matching TRBD1 (6 bases). This CDR3 has 14 amino acids. CDR1 DFQATT and CDR2 SNEGSKA come from the germline V gene (reference sequence). Trimming shortened V by 0 bases and J by 4 bases, and 9 bases separated the two germline ends. The chain's CDR3 is CSARDMDSTGELFF. In DNA form, the CDR3 reads TGCAGTGCTAGAGATATGGACAGCACCGGGGAGCTGTTTTTT.

This rearrangement joins TRBV19 to TRBJ2-7; D may be TRBD1 (6 bases). CDR1 is LNHDA, CDR2 SQIVND, per germline (reference sequence). Trimming removed 4 bases from V and 0 bases from J, with 10 bases in between. This CDR3 contains 14 residues. The CDR3 nucleotides are TGTGCCAGTAGTACCAACAGGGACTCCTACGAGCAGTACTTC. It yields the protein CASSTNRDSYEQYF. The whole variable domain, filled in from reference TRBV19 and TRBJ2-7, reads DGGITQSPKYLFRKEGQNVTLSCEQNLNHDAMYWYRQDPGQGLRLIYYSQIVNDFQKGDIAEGYSVSREKKESFPLTVTSAQKNPTAFYLCASSTNRDSYEQYFGPGTRLTVT.

This clonotype has just one count. The rearrangement joins TRBV12-3 or TRBV12-4 to TRBJ2-5; D is possibly TRBD1 (5 bases). V lost 2 bases and J 2 bases, leaving 9 bases between the germline ends. The CDR3 is made up of 14 amino acids. CDR3 region: CASSLYRPQETQYF. CDR3 coding DNA: TGTGCCAGCAGTTTATACAGGCCACAAGAGACCCAGTACTTC.

This clonotype was seen many times. V and J are TRBV5-1 and TRBJ1-5; TRBD1 might be the D (5 bases). The V end lost 4 bases, the J end lost 3 bases, and 14 bases lay between the germline ends. The CDR3 has 15 residues. Germline CDR1 and CDR2: SGHRS and YFSETQ. The CDR3 reads CASSAGGSVNQPQHF. CDR3 DNA: TGCGCCAGCAGCGCCGGGGGGTCTGTCAATCAGCCCCAGCATTTT.

V gene TRBV15 combines with J gene TRBJ2-7, with D tentatively TRBD2 (5 bases). V lost 5 bases to trimming and J lost 7 bases, with 15 bases between them. The germline V gene encodes CDR1 LNHNV and CDR2 YYDKDF (reference sequence). The length of the CDR3 is 13 residues. The CDR3 sequence: CATSPRASGEQYF. The CDR3 DNA follows: TGTGCCACCAGCCCACGGGCCTCGGGGGAGCAGTACTTC.